This TCR beta chain came from a study of Ad26.COV2.S vaccination and SARS-CoV-2 variants. The overall study: Donor allocation was to the COV1001 Ad26.COV2.S trial arm. Points from the study as a whole: Analyses of TCR breadth and depth may have underestimated total T cell responses. Comparable non-spike TCR breadth was observed in vaccine and placebo recipients. There was reportedly substantial breadth in spike-specific CD8+ and CD4+ T cell responses after vaccination.

The sample's treatment: around 19 received Ad26.COV2.S at low or high dose, single or two shots; roughly five received placebo; per-sample allocation not given. After the first vaccine or placebo injection, samples were drawn on day 63. V lost 5 bases and J lost 2; bases outside the gene matches: 12. CDR1 and CDR2 (germline): MGHRA, YSYEKL. This CDR3 spans 17 amino acids. Clones were read by immunoSEQ multiplex PCR, and TCRdb kept only the in-frame ones, dropping some. The top ten clones hold around 5.5% of a sample with about 320,000 clones, around 90% of them seen once. Regarding this clone: Its antigen is not identified.

The rearrangement links TRBV4-1 to TRBJ2-1; 7 bases match TRBD1. This clonotype was obtained from a person between 18 and 65 years old who received the Ad26.COV2.S COVID-19 vaccine or a placebo. The sequences come from peripheral blood, collected in a trial of Ad26.COV2.S vaccine versus placebo. In nucleotides, the CDR3 is TGCGCCAGCAGCTCAGAGGAGAGGGGGCTCCCCTACAATGAGCAGTTCTTC. This encodes CASSSEERGLPYNEQFF.